The clone carrying this T cell receptor beta chain showed up just a few times. Its antigen remains unidentified. The V end was cut by 4 bases, the J end by 3 bases, with 4 bases between. CDR3 length equals 12 residues. The germline gives CDR1 MGHDK, CDR2 SYGVNS. The data stem from a study of vaccination and CD4 T cells after COVID-19. For the study at large: Median draw time for post-COVID samples was 85 to 110 days post-diagnosis (range 35 to 161). As a positive control, some control cultures were given a CEFX pool, while others were given an HIV-1 Nef pool or no peptide.

Treatment here: approximately 10-day PBMC culture with coronavirus spike peptide pools or control peptides (ViraFEST assay). The study sequenced cultured CD4+ T cell DNA using the Oncomine TCR Beta short-read assay. TCRdb re-derived calls from the PCR reads in MiXCR, one entry per CDR3 protein. Of some 13,000 distinct CDR3 sequences detected, about a third appear once; the ten largest clones hold around 10%. The chain has TRBV25-1 and TRBJ1-3; D unresolved. The sample consisted of CD4+ T cells from blood, cultured in vitro. The TCR sequence derives from a human donor who had recovered from COVID-19. CDR3 residues: CASSGNGNTIYF. CDR3 nucleotide sequence: TGTGCCAGCAGTGGGAATGGAAACACCATATATTTT.